Sequencing of this T cell receptor (beta chain) was carried out in a study of cytomegalovirus exposure and HLA in healthy donors. General observations from the study: Investigators reported over 150 TCR beta chains as tied to cytomegalovirus.

The PCR contained 60 Vbeta and 13 Jbeta primers. Sequencing was performed with immunoSEQ multiplex PCR; in TCRdb, only in-frame clones are kept and a portion is missing. Of 180,000 or so clones listed, roughly 85% were seen once; the top ten hold around 15%. Germline assignment: CDR1 MNHEY and CDR2 SVGAGI. The V gene end was trimmed by 2 bases and the J gene end by 7 bases; junction bases not matched to a gene: 7. The CDR3 is 16 residues long. A remark on this clone: What it binds is not known.

This sequence joins TRBV6-5 and TRBJ2-2, with TRBD2 matching over 10 bases. Sequencing used PBMCs. This receptor was identified in a man in his fifties in good health and CMV-seropositive. The CDR3 region is CASSYGLLAGFGELFF. In DNA form, the CDR3 reads TGTGCCAGCAGTTACGGGTTACTAGCGGGGTTCGGGGAGCTGTTTTTT.